This TCR beta chain appears in the sequencing data of a study of cytomegalovirus exposure and HLA in healthy donors. Turning to the study itself: The study's early data release held about 77 million unique TCRs from HLA-typed donors. Study conclusions and caveats: Previously analyzed data showed that most TCR beta V segments were productive at a frequency of about 87% or about 30%. With further analysis later on, most CMV-associated TCR beta chains appeared HLA-restricted.

A remark on this clone: Its antigen is not identified.

The PCR had 60 Vbeta and 13 Jbeta primers. Clones were sequenced by immunoSEQ multiplex PCR, and TCRdb holds only the in-frame ones, with some missing. The sample contains roughly 170,000 clones, approximately 80% of which appear only once. The junction had 7 bases not matched to a gene; V was cut back by 4 bases and J by 4 bases. In germline, CDR1 is SGHRS, CDR2 YFSETQ. The CDR3 contains 16 residues. The TCR originated in a woman under 30 in good health and CMV-seronegative. Sequenced sample: PBMCs. The chain recombines TRBV5-1 with TRBJ2-5; 13 bases agree with TRBD2. The CDR3 bases are TGCGCCAGCAGCGCTTGGACTAGCGGGAGAGGAGAGACCCAGTACTTC. Its protein product is CASSAWTSGRGETQYF. Using reference TRBV5-1 and TRBJ2-5 for the parts outside the CDR3, the full variable domain is KAGVTQTPRYLIKTRGQQVTLSCSPISGHRSVSWYQQTPGQGLQFLFEYFSETQRNKGNFPGRFSGRQFSNSRSEMNVSTLELGDSALYLCASSAWTSGRGETQYFGPGTRLLVL.